In its sample, the clone carrying this T cell receptor (beta chain) was seen many times. The antigen is undetermined. The sample originates from a study of regulatory T cells in long-lasting Graves disease. Findings of the study overall: The number of shared public clonotypes was higher in persistent patients (more than 2,500) than new patients (966). Patients with persistent disease showed a bias toward TRBV28, TRBJ1-2 and TRBJ2-5.

Time point defined: newly diagnosed GD, antithyroid drugs for less than 3 months. Scientists built the TCR library using RNA that was extracted from PBMCs. Diagnosing Graves' disease relied on the American Thyroid Association guidelines. Construction of TCR beta libraries relied on iRepertoire HTBI primers and on Arm-PCR targeting CDR3 regions. One entry per CDR3 protein, called by TCRdb with MiXCR from the multiplex PCR reads. The sample carries some 490,000 distinct CDR3 sequences, more than 10% recorded once. The length of the CDR3 is 13 residues. Trimming took off 6 bases at V and 6 bases at J, with 12 bases between the two ends. CDR1 SGHTA and CDR2 FQGNSA come from the germline V gene. These data also formed part of another study, on T cells in Graves' hyperthyroidism and ophthalmopathy. In that study: Clinical symptoms, serum thyroxine and TRAb, thyroid ultrasound and orbital computed tomography were used for the diagnoses.

This chain connects TRBV7-2 to TRBJ2-1; D is uncertain. The sequence was collected from a woman younger than 45 with Graves disease. This material consisted of peripheral blood mononuclear cells (PBMCs), taken at new diagnosis, from a patient treated with antithyroid drugs. DNA for the CDR3: TGTGCCAGCAGTACCTCTAGTTTCAATGAGCAGTTCTTC. Translated, it gives CASSTSSFNEQFF.